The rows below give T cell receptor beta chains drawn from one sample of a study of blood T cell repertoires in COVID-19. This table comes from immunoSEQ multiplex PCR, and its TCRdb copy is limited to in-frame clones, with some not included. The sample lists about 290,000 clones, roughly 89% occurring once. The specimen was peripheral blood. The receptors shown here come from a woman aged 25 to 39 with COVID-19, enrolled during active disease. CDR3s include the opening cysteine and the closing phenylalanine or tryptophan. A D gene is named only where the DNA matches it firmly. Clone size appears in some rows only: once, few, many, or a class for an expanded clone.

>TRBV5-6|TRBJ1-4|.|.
TGTGCCAGCAGCTTGGGCGGTGTCCTGACAGGCCTCAGGGAAGAAAAACTGTTTTTT
CASSLGGVLTGLREEKLFF
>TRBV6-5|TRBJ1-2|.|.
TGTGCCAGCAGTTTACAGGGATTAGAAGGCTACACCTTC
CASSLQGLEGYTF
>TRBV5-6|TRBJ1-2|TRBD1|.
TGTGCCAGCAGCTGGCCCACAGGGGGGAGCCATGGCTACACCTTC
CASSWPTGGSHGYTF
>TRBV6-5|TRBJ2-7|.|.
TGTGCCAGCAGTTACGTCTGGGGGCACTACGAGCAGTACTTC
CASSYVWGHYEQYF
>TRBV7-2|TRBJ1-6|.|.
TGTGCCAGCAGCTTAAGCTCGAGCTCCTATAATTCACCCCTCCACTTT
CASSLSSSSYNSPLHF
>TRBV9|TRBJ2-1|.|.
TGTGCCAGCAGCGTAGGTTTATCCTACAATGAGCAGTTCTTC
CASSVGLSYNEQFF
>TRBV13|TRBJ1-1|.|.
TGTGCCAGCAGCTCCCAAGACGCGGCTGAAGCTTTCTTT
CASSSQDAAEAFF
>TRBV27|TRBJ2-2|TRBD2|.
TGTGCCAGCAGTGAACGGGGGGCCGGGGAGCTGTTTTTT
CASSERGAGELFF
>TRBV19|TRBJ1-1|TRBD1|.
TGTGCCAGTAGCCATAATCCCGGACAGGGCGGTGAAGCTTTCTTT
CASSHNPGQGGEAFF
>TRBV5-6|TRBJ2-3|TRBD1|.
TGTGCCAGCAGCCCAACTACAGGGGGCGCAGATACGCAGTATTTT
CASSPTTGGADTQYF
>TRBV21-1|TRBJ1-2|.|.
TGTGCCAGCAGCAAATGGGGGTTCGCGGGGGCGGAGAACTATGGCTACACCTTC
CASSKWGFAGAENYGYTF
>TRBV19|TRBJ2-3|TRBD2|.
TGTGCCAGTAGTAGAGGGCTAGCGGCCTTAGATACGCAGTATTTT
CASSRGLAALDTQYF
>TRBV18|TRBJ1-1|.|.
TGTGCCAGCTCACCACCATCTCAATTGTTGCGGAACACTGAAGCTTTCTTT
CASSPPSQLLRNTEAFF
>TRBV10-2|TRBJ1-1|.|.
TGCGCCAGCTCTGGCATAACAGTGATGAACACTGAAGCTTTCTTT
CASSGITVMNTEAFF
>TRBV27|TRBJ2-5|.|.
TGTGCCAGCAGTCCCGTGGCGGACCAAGAGACCCAGTACTTC
CASSPVADQETQYF
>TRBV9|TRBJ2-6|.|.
TGTGCCAGCAGCGTAGATATCACAGCTGGGGCCAACGTCCTGACTTTC
CASSVDITAGANVLTF
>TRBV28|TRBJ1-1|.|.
TGTGCCAGCAGTACGCGGACAGCTCTGAACACTGAAGCTTTCTTT
CASSTRTALNTEAFF
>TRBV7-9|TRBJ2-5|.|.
TGTGCCAGCAGCCCCAGAATGCGGGGAGCTTTGGAGACCCAGTACTTC
CASSPRMRGALETQYF
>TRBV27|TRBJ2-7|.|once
TGTGCCAGCAGTTTATTCGGGAACGAGCAGTACTTC
CASSLFGNEQYF
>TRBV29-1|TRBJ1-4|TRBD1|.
TGCAGCGTCGGAACACGACAGGGCGGAAAACTGTTTTTT
CSVGTRQGGKLFF
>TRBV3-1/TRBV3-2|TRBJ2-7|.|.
TGTGCCAGCAGCCAAGACCCCGTCTCCTACGAGCAGTACTTC
CASSQDPVSYEQYF
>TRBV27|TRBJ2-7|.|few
TGTGCCAGCAGATTAGCCCAGATCCCCTCCTACGAGCAGTACTTC
CASRLAQIPSYEQYF
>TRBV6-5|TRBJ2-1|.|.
TGTGCCAGCAGCTTCGGCGGGGCTGGTGGTAATGAGCAGTTCTTC
CASSFGGAGGNEQFF
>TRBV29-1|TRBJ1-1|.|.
TGCAGCGTTGAGACAGGAATGAACACTGAAGCTTTCTTT
CSVETGMNTEAFF
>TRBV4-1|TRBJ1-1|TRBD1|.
TGCGCCAGCAGCCCCCAGGGGGCCGTGAACACTGAAGCTTTCTTT
CASSPQGAVNTEAFF
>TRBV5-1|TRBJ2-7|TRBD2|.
TGCGCCAGCAGCCCGGGGACTAGCGGCGAGCAGTACTTC
CASSPGTSGEQYF
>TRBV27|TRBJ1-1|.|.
TGTGCCAGCAGTTTATGGCCAGGGGCTGAAGCTTTCTTT
CASSLWPGAEAFF